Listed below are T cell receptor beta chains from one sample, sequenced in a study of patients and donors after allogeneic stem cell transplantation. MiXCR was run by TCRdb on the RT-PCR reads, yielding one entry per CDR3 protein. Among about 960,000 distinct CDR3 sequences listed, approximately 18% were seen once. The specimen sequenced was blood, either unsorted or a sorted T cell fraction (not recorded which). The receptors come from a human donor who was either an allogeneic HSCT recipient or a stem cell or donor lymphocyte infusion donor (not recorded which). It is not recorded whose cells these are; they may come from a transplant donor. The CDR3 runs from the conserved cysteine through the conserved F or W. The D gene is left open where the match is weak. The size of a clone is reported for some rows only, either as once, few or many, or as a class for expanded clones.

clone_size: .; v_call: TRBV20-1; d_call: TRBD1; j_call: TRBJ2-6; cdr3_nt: TGCAGTGCTGGCCGGGACAGGGGGCCTGGGGCCAACGTCCTGACTTTC; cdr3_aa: CSAGRDRGPGANVLTF
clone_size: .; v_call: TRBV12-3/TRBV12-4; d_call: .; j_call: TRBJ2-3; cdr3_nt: TGTGCCAGCAGCAATTCAGGAGAAGGCACAGATACGCAGTATTTT; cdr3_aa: CASSNSGEGTDTQYF
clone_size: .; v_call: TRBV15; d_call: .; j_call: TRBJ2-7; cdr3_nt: TGTGCCACCAGCAGGGTGGTGACAGCTTCCTACGAGCAGTACTTC; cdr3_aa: CATSRVVTASYEQYF
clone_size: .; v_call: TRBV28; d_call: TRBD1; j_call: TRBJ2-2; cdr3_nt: TGTGCCAGCAGCGGTCCGGGGACAGGGGGATTCACCGGGGAGCTGTTTTTT; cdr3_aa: CASSGPGTGGFTGELFF
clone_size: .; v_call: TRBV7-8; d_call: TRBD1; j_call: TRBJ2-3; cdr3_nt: TGTGCCAGCAGCACGGACAGGGGGCTAGGCCTTAGCACAGATACGCAGTATTTT; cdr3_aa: CASSTDRGLGLSTDTQYF
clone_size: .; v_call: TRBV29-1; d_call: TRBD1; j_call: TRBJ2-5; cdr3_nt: TGCAGCGCCAGAAAAGACAGGGTGCAAGTATACAAAGAGACCCAGTACTTC; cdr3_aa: CSARKDRVQVYKETQYF
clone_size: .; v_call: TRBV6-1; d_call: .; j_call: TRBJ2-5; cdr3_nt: TGTGCCAGCATCATGCCCTCCCCCTTCGGCGAGACCCAGTACTTC; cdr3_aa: CASIMPSPFGETQYF
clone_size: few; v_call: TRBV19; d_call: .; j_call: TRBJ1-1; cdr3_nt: TGTGCCAGTAGTATAACCTCGAACACTGAAGCTTTCTTT; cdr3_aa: CASSITSNTEAFF
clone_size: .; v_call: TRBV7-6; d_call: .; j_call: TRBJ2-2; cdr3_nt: TGTGCCAGCAGCTTAGCAACGGGCGGCACCGGGGAGCTGTTTTTT; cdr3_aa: CASSLATGGTGELFF
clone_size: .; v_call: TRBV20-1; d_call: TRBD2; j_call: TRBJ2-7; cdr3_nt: TGCAGTGCTAGGGAACCGGGACTAGCGGGAGGAGGCGACGAGCAGTACTTC; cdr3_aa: CSAREPGLAGGGDEQYF
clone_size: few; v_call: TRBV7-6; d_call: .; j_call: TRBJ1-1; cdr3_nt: TGTGCCAGCAGCTTAGGGGAATCGAACACTGAAGCTTTCTTT; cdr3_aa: CASSLGESNTEAFF
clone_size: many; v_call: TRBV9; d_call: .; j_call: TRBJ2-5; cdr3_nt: TGTGCCAGCAGCGTAGGGGCTAGCCAAGAGACCCAGTACTTC; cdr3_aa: CASSVGASQETQYF
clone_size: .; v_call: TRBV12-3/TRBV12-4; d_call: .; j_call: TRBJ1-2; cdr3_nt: TGTGCCAGCAGTTTACATCGCAGGGTGGATGGCTACACCTTC; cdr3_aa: CASSLHRRVDGYTF
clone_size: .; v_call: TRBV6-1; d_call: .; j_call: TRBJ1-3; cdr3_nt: TGTGCCAGCAGAGCACAGGATCTCTCTGGAAACACCATATATTTT; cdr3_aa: CASRAQDLSGNTIYF
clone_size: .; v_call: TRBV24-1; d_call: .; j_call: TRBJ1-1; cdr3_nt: TGTGCCACCAGTTCGCGTTCTGGCACTGAAGCTTTCTTT; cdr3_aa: CATSSRSGTEAFF
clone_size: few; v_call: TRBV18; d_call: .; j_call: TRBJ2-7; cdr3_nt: TGTGCCAGCTCATCGGACCAGACCTACGAGCAGTACTTC; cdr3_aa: CASSSDQTYEQYF
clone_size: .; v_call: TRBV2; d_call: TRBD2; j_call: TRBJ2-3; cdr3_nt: TGTGCCAGCAGTGAAGGGACTAGAAATACAGATACGCAGTATTTT; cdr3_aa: CASSEGTRNTDTQYF
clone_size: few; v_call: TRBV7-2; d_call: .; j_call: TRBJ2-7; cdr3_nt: TGTGCCAGCAGCTTAACGCCGGGAACCTCCTACGAGCAGTACTTC; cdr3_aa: CASSLTPGTSYEQYF
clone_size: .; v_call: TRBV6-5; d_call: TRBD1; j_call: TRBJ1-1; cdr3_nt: TGTGCCAGCAGTTACTCGCGGACAGGGGAAAACACTGAAGCTTTCTTT; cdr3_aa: CASSYSRTGENTEAFF
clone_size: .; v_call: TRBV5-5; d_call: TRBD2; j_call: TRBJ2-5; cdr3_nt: TGTGCCAGCACCCCCATGGTGGCGGGGGGGCGTAGGGAGACCCAGTACTTC; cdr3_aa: CASTPMVAGGRRETQYF
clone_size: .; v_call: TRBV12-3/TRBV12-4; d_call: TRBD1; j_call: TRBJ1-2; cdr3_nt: TGTGCCAGCAGTTTGTATCTTAGAGGGGGCACTTTCAGCCGGTATGGCTACACCTTC; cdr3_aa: CASSLYLRGGTFSRYGYTF
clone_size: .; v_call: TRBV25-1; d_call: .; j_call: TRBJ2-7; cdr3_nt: TGTGCCAGCAGGTCTAGGGAGGCCTCCGAGCGGTACTTC; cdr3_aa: CASRSREASERYF
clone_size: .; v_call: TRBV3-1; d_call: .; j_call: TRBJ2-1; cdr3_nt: TGTGTCAGCAGCCTCACTTACAATGAGCAGTTCTTC; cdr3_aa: CVSSLTYNEQFF
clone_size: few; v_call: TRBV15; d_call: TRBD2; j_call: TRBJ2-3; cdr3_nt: TGTGCCACCAGCAGAGAGAGTAGCGGGGGGGCTGTAGATACGCAGTATTTT; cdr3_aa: CATSRESSGGAVDTQYF
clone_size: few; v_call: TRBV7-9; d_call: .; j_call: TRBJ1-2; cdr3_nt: TGTGCCAGCAGCTTAGCCTATGGGTATGGCTACACCTTC; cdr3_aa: CASSLAYGYGYTF
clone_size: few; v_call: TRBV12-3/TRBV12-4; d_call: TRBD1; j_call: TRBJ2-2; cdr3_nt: TGTGCCAGCAGTCCTACAGGGGCGAACACCGGGGAGCTGTTTTTT; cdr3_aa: CASSPTGANTGELFF
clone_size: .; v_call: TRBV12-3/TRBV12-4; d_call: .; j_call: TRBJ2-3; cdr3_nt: TGTGCCAGCAGTTCCGGGACTACGCAGTATTTT; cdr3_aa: CASSSGTTQYF
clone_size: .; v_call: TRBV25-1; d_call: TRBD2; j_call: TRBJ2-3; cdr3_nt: TGTGCCAGCAGTGAATTGGTACTAGCGGGAGTTGATACGCAGTATTTT; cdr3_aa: CASSELVLAGVDTQYF
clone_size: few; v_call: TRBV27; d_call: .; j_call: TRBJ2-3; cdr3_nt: TGTGCCAGCAGTTTATCTTGGTCACAAGATACGCAGTATTTT; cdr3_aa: CASSLSWSQDTQYF
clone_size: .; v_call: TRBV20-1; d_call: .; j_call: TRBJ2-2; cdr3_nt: TGCAGTGCTAAGCCCCCGACAGGAGCCGGGGAGCTGTTTTTT; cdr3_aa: CSAKPPTGAGELFF
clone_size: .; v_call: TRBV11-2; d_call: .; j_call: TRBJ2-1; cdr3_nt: TGTGCCAGCAGACTACAGGGCCTCGTAGAGCAGTTCTTC; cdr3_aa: CASRLQGLVEQFF
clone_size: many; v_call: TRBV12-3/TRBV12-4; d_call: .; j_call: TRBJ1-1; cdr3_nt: TGTGCCAGCAGTCCCTCGGGGCCACATACTGAAGCTTTCTTT; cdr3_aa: CASSPSGPHTEAFF
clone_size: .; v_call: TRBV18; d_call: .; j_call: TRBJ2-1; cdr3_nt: TGTGCCAGCTCACCGGTGACGGGGGTGGGTGAGCAGTTCTTC; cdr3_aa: CASSPVTGVGEQFF
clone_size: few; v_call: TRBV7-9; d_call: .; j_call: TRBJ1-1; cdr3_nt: TGTGCCAGCAGCTTAGCCAAGGGAACGACTGAAGCTTTCTTT; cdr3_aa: CASSLAKGTTEAFF
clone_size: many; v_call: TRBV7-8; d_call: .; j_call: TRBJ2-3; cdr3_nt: TGTGCCAGCAGCTTAATGAGAGGCGGCCGATACACAGATACGCAGTATTTT; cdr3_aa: CASSLMRGGRYTDTQYF
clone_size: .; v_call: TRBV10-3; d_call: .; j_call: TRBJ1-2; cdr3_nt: TGTGCCATCGCAGAAGCTAACTATGGCTACACCTTC; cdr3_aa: CAIAEANYGYTF
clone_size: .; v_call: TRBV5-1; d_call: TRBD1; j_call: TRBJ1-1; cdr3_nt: TGCGCCAGCAGCCGGACAGGGATCGGGAACACTGAAGCTTTCTTT; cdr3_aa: CASSRTGIGNTEAFF
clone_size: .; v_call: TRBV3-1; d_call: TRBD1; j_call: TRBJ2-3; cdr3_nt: TGTGCCAGCAGCCAAGGGGTCAAGGGGGCCACAGATACGCAGTATTTT; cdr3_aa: CASSQGVKGATDTQYF
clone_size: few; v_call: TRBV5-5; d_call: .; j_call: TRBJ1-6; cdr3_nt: TGTGCCAGCAGCTTGGGCCCAGTAGTCATCAATTCACCCCTCCACTTT; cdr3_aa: CASSLGPVVINSPLHF
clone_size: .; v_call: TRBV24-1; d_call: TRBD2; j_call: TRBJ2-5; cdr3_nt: TGTGCCACCAGTTACAGCGGGGGGCAAGAGACCCAGTACTTC; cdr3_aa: CATSYSGGQETQYF
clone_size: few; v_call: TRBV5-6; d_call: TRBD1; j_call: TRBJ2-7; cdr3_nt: TGTGCCAGCAGCTCATGGACAGGGCTGGAGCAGTACTTC; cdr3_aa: CASSSWTGLEQYF
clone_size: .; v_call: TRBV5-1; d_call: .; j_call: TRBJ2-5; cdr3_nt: TGCGCCAGCAGCTCATACAGGGTTGGAGTGGTTAAAGAGACCCAGTACTTC; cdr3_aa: CASSSYRVGVVKETQYF
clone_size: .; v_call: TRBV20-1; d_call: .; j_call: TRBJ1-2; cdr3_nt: TGCAGTGCTTCCTTGACAGTAAACTATGGCTACACCTTC; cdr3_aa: CSASLTVNYGYTF
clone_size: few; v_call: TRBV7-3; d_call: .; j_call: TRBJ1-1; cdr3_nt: TGTGCCAGCAGGTTACCGGGTATAACTGAAGCTTTCTTT; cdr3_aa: CASRLPGITEAFF
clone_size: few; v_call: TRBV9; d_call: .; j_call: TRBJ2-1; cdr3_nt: TGTGCCAGCAGCGTAGCAGGGCGCAATGAGCAGTTCTTC; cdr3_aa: CASSVAGRNEQFF
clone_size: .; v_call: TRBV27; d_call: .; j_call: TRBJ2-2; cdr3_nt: TGTGCCAGCAGCTACCTCTCTCAAGTCGGGGAGCTGTTTTTT; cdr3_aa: CASSYLSQVGELFF
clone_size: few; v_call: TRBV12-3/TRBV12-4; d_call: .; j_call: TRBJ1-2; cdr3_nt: TGTGCCAGCAGTTTGGGAGGGGATGGCTATGGCTACACCTTC; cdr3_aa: CASSLGGDGYGYTF
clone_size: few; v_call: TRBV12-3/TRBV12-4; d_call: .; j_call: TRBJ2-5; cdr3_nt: TGTGCCAGCAGGTACCGGGACGTTGAGACCCAGTACTTC; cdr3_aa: CASRYRDVETQYF
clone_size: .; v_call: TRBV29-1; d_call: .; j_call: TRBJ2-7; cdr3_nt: TGCAGCGTTGTAGGGCGGGGAAACTCCTACGAGCAGTACTTC; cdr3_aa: CSVVGRGNSYEQYF
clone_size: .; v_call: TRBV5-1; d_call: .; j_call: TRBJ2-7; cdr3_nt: TGCGCCAGCAGCTTGCCCCCAGGTGATTTATCCTACGAGCAGTACTTC; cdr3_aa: CASSLPPGDLSYEQYF